This TCR beta chain was documented in a study of OX40 agonist ivuxolimab in advanced cancers. Looked up from germline, CDR1 is SGHRS and CDR2 is YFSETQ. The CDR3 length is 13 residues. Trimming removed 5 bases from V and 0 bases from J, with 7 bases in between. At baseline, cycle 4 day 1, and cycle 7 day 1, blood was sampled. In the case of this clone: Its antigen is as yet unknown.

General observations from the study: Researchers did not determine the expanded peripheral T cells' antigen specificity.

Sequencing was performed with immunoSEQ multiplex PCR; in TCRdb, only in-frame clones are kept and a portion is missing. The data hold 77,000 or so clones, with around 90% observed a single time. The TCR originated in an adult with an advanced solid tumor such as melanoma, head and neck, liver or kidney cancer. The chain carries TRBV5-1 and TRBJ2-3; D not certain. Sequenced here: CD4+ or CD8+ T cells sorted from blood, sampled in a trial of the OX40 agonist ivuxolimab. The CDR3: CASRPGSTDTQYF. CDR3 bases: TGCGCCAGCAGACCGGGTAGCACAGATACGCAGTATTTT. The full variable domain, in which reference TRBV5-1 and TRBJ2-3 provide the parts outside the CDR3, is KAGVTQTPRYLIKTRGQQVTLSCSPISGHRSVSWYQQTPGQGLQFLFEYFSETQRNKGNFPGRFSGRQFSNSRSEMNVSTLELGDSALYLCASRPGSTDTQYFGPGTRLTVL.